This entry describes one T cell receptor beta chain. The sample originates from a study of blood T cell repertoires in COVID-19. Study-level information: Specimens from acute and convalescent COVID-19 originated in the United States, Italy and Spain. Nucleic acid was either cDNA or gDNA, and it came from T cells, B-cell-depleted T cells, or PBMCs.

As processed by the authors: Estimates of nucleated cell counts were drawn from the amplification of reference gene primers. Only in-frame clones appear in the TCRdb table, and some are missing; sequencing was by immunoSEQ multiplex PCR. D and trimming were read from the DNA, whereas the V and J calls and clone size are those reported in that table. The sample holds 90,000 or so clones, 75% to 90% seen once. The CDR3 extends over 11 amino acids. The germline CDR1 and CDR2 sequences are SNHLY and FYNNEI. Trimming took off 8 bases at V and 3 bases at J, with 7 bases between the two ends. The chain has TRBV2 and TRBJ1-2; no firm D call. The receptor was isolated from a man in his fifties or sixties with acute or convalescent COVID-19. Sequencing input: peripheral blood. DNA for the CDR3: TGTGCCAGCGCATTAGACTATGGCTACACCTTC. As protein: CASALDYGYTF.